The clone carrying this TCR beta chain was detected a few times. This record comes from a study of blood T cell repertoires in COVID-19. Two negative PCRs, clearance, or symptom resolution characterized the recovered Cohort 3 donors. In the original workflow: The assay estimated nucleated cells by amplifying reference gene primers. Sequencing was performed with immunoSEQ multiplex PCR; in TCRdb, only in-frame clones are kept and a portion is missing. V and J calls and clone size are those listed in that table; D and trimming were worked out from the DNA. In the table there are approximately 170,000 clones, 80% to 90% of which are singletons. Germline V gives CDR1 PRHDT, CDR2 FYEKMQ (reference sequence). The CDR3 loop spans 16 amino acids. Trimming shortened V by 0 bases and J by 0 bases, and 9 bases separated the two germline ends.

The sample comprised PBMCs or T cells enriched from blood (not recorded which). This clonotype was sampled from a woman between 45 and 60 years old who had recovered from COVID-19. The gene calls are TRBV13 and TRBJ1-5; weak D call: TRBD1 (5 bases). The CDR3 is CASSLGGPNSNQPQHF. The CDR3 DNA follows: TGTGCCAGCAGCTTAGGGGGGCCGAATAGCAATCAGCCCCAGCATTTT.